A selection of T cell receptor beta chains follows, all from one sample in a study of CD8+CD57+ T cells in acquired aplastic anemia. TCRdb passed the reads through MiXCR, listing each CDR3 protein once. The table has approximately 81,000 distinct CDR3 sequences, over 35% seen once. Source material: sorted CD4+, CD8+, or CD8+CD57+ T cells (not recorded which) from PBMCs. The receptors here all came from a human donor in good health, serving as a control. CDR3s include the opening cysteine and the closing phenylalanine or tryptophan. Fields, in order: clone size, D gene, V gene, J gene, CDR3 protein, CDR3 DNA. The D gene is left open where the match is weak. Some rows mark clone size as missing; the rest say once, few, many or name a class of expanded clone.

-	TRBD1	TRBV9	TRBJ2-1	CASRGPGQGPNEQFF	TGTGCCAGCAGGGGACCGGGACAGGGCCCCAATGAGCAGTTCTTC
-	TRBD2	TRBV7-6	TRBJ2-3	CASGTSLTVTDTQYF	TGTGCCAGCGGGACTAGCTTAACGGTCACAGATACGCAGTATTTT
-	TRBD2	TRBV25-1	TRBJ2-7	CASSALAGGREQYF	TGTGCCAGCAGTGCCCTAGCGGGAGGAAGAGAGCAGTACTTC
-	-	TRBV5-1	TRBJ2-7	CASSGGPEQYF	TGCGCCAGCAGCGGTGGGCCCGAGCAGTACTTC
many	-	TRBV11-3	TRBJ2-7	CASSLVSATIYEQYF	TGTGCCAGCAGCTTAGTATCGGCCACAATCTACGAGCAGTACTTC
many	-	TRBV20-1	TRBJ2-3	CSATFRTDTQYF	TGCAGTGCTACCTTTCGCACAGATACGCAGTATTTT
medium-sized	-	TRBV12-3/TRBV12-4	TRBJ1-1	CASSPLSTLGTEAFF	TGTGCCAGCAGTCCCCTTTCTACTCTGGGCACTGAAGCTTTCTTT
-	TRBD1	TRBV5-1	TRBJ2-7	CASSSTDRVEQYF	TGCGCCAGCAGCTCGACCGACAGGGTCGAGCAGTACTTC
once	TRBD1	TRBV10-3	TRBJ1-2	CATGGQVNYGYTF	TGTGCCACTGGAGGACAGGTGAACTATGGCTACACCTTC
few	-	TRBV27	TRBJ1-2	CASSLRGAGRVYTF	TGTGCCAGCAGTTTAAGGGGCGCGGGTAGGGTCTACACCTTC
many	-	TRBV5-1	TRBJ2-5	CASSLERTFRGTQYF	TGCGCCAGCAGCTTGGAGAGGACCTTTCGCGGGACCCAGTACTTC
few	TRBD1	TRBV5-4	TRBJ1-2	CASSFKGAPNYGYTF	TGTGCCAGCAGCTTCAAGGGGGCGCCTAACTATGGCTACACCTTC
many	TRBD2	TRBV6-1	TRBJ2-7	CASEGSGRGYEQYF	TGTGCCAGTGAGGGTAGCGGGAGGGGCTACGAGCAGTACTTC
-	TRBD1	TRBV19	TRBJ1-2	CASSATGALIYGYTF	TGTGCCAGTAGCGCTACAGGGGCCCTCATCTATGGCTACACCTTC
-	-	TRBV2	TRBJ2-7	CASREEGFSHEQYF	TGTGCCAGCAGAGAAGAGGGCTTCTCCCACGAGCAGTACTTC
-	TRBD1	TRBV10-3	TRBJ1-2	CAIRLTGREDYGYTF	TGTGCCATCAGGTTGACAGGGAGGGAGGACTATGGCTACACCTTC
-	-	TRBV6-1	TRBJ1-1	CASTKKAFTEAFF	TGTGCCAGCACCAAAAAGGCGTTCACTGAAGCTTTCTTT
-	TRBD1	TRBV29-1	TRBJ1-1	CSVLDQGDSVSTEAFF	TGCAGCGTTCTCGACCAGGGGGATTCGGTGAGCACTGAAGCTTTCTTT
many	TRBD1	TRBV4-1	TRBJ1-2	CASSQDTGTGGYYGYTF	TGCGCCAGCAGCCAAGACACCGGGACAGGGGGATACTATGGCTACACCTTC
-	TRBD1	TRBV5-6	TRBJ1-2	CASSSRRTGVSKHGYTF	TGTGCCAGCAGCTCCCGTAGGACAGGGGTGTCTAAACACGGCTACACCTTC
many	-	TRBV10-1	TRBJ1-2	CASSEAASYGYTF	TGCGCCAGCAGTGAGGCGGCGAGCTATGGCTACACCTTC
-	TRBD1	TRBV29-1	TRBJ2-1	CSVRTGGTYNEQFF	TGCAGCGTTCGGACAGGGGGCACCTACAATGAGCAGTTCTTC
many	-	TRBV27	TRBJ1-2	CASSLSRGADGYTF	TGTGCCAGCAGTTTATCGCGGGGGGCGGACGGCTACACCTTC
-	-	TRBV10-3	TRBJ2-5	CASSSPRQTETQYF	TGTGCCAGCAGTTCTCCTAGACAGACGGAGACCCAGTACTTC
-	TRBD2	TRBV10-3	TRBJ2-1	CAISGAILERGEQFF	TGTGCCATCAGTGGGGCCATCCTCGAGCGGGGTGAGCAGTTCTTC
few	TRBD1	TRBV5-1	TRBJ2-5	CASSHRGQGALKTQYF	TGCGCCAGCAGCCATAGGGGCCAGGGGGCCTTGAAGACCCAGTACTTC
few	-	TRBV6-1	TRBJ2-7	CASNARLQSYEQYF	TGTGCCAGCAACGCACGTCTACAATCCTACGAGCAGTACTTC
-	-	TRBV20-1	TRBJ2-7	CSARDLQRAYEQYF	TGCAGTGCTAGAGATCTACAACGCGCCTACGAGCAGTACTTC
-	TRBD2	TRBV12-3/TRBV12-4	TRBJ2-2	CASSPAGAGAGELFF	TGTGCCAGCAGCCCAGCGGGGGCTGGGGCCGGGGAGCTGTTTTTT
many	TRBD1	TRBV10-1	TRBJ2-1	CASSDRDVLGQGFPEQFF	TGCGCCAGCAGTGATCGCGATGTTTTGGGACAGGGGTTCCCTGAGCAGTTCTTC
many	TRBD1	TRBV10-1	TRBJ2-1	CTSSEGQGVNNEQFF	TGCACCAGCAGTGAAGGACAGGGGGTTAACAATGAGCAGTTCTTC
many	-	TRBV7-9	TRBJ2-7	CASSLNREQYF	TGTGCCAGCAGCTTAAACCGCGAGCAGTACTTC
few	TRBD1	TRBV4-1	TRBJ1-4	CASSYGQGEFEKLFF	TGCGCCAGCAGCTACGGACAGGGAGAGTTTGAAAAACTGTTTTTT
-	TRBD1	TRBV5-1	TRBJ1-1	CASSYQGGSTEAFF	TGCGCCAGCAGCTATCAGGGGGGTTCCACTGAAGCTTTCTTT
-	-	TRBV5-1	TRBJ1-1	CASSRAKRGFEGAFF	TGCGCCAGCAGCCGGGCAAAAAGGGGGTTTGAGGGAGCTTTCTTT
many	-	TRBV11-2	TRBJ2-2	CASSWTGPNTGELFF	TGTGCCAGCAGCTGGACGGGACCGAACACCGGGGAGCTGTTTTTT
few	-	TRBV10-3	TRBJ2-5	CAISESTGQGTQYF	TGTGCCATCAGTGAGTCAACCGGTCAAGGGACCCAGTACTTC
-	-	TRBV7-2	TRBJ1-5	CASSLALSGAQPQHF	TGTGCCAGCAGCTTAGCGTTGTCAGGGGCTCAGCCCCAGCATTTT
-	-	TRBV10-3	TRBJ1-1	CAISEGLGGRTEAFF	TGTGCCATCAGTGAGGGGCTTGGTGGACGCACTGAAGCTTTCTTT
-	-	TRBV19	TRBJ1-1	CASSFPGRPNTEAFF	TGTGCCAGTAGCTTCCCCGGTAGGCCGAACACTGAAGCTTTCTTT
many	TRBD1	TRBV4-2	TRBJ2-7	CASSQGQGGGESEQYF	TGTGCCAGCAGCCAAGGACAGGGTGGGGGTGAGAGCGAGCAGTACTTC
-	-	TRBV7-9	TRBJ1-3	CASSVDGGNTIYF	TGTGCCAGCAGCGTAGACGGAGGAAACACCATATATTTT
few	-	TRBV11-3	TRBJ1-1	CASSFSVNTEAFF	TGTGCCAGCAGCTTCTCCGTGAACACTGAAGCTTTCTTT
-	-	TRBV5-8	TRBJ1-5	CASSLGSPRNQPQHF	TGTGCCAGCAGCTTGGGATCACCACGCAATCAGCCCCAGCATTTT
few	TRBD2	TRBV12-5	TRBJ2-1	CASGLEGVGLAGEGNEQFF	TGTGCTAGTGGTCTCGAAGGGGTGGGACTAGCGGGAGAGGGGAATGAGCAGTTCTTC
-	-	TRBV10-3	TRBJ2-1	CAISGATGNEQFF	TGTGCCATCAGTGGGGCAACGGGGAATGAGCAGTTCTTC
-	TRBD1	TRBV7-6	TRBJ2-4	CASSLGTENIQYF	TGTGCCAGCAGCTTGGGGACAGAAAACATTCAGTACTTC
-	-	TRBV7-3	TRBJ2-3	CASSLRGGDTQYF	TGTGCCAGCAGCTTAAGAGGCGGAGATACGCAGTATTTT
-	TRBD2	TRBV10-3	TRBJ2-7	CAISDQVGLASEQYF	TGTGCCATCAGTGATCAGGTAGGACTAGCGTCTGAGCAGTACTTC
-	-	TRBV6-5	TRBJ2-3	CASSSWGEGTDTQYF	TGTGCCAGCAGTTCTTGGGGAGAGGGCACAGATACGCAGTATTTT
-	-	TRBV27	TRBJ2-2	CASSLSPGEAGELFF	TGTGCCAGCAGTTTATCCCCCGGGGAGGCCGGGGAGCTGTTTTTT
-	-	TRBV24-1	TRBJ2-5	CATSESYQETQYF	TGTGCCACCAGCGAGTCCTACCAAGAGACCCAGTACTTC